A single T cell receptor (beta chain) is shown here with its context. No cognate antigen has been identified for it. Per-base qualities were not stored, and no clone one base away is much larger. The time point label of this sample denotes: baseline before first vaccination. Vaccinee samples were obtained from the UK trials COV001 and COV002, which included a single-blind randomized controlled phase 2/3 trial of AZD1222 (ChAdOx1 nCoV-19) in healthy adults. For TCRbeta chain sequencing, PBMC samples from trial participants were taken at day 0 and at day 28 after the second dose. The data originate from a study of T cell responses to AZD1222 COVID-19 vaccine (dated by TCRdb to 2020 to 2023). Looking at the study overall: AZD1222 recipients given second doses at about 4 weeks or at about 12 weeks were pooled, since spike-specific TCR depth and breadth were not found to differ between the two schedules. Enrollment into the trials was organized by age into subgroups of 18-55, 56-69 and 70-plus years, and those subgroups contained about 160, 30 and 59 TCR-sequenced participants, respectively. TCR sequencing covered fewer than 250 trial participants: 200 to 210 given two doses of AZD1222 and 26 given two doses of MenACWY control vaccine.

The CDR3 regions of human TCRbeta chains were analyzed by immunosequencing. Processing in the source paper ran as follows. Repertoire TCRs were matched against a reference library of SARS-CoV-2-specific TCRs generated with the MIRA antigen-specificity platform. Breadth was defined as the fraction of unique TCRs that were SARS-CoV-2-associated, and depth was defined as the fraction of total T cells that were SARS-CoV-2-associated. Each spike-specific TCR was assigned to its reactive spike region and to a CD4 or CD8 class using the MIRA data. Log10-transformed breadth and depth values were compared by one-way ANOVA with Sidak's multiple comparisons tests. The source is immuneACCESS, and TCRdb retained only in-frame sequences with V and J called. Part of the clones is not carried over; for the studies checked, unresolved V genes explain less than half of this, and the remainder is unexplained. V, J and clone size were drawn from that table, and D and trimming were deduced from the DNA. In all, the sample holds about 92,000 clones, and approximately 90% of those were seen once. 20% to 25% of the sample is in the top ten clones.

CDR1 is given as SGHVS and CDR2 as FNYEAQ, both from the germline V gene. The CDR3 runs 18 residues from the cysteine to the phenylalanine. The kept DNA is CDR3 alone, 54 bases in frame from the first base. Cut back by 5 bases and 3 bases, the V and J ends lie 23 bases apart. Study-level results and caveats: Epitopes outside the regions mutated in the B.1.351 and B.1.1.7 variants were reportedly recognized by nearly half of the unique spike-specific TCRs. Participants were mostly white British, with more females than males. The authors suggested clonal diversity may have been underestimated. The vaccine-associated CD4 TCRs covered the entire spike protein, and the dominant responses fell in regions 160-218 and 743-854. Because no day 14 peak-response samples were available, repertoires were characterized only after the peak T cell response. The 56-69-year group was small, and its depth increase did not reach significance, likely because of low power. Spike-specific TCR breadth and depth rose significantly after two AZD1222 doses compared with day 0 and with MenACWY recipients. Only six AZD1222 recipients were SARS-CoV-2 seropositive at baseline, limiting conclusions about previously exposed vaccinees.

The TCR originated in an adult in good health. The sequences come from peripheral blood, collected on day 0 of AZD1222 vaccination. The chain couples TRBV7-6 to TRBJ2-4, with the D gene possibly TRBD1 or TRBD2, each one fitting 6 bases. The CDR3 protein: CASSPRGRGRKVKNIQYF. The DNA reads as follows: TGTGCCAGCAGCCCCCGGGGCCGGGGGCGGAAAGTCAAAAACATTCAGTACTTC. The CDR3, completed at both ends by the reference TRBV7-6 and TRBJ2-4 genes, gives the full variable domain GAGVSQSPRYKVTKRGQDVALRCDPISGHVSLYWYRQALGQGPEFLTYFNYEAQQDKSGLPNDRFSAERPEGSISTLTIQRTEQRDSAMYRCASSPRGRGRKVKNIQYFGAGTRLSVL.